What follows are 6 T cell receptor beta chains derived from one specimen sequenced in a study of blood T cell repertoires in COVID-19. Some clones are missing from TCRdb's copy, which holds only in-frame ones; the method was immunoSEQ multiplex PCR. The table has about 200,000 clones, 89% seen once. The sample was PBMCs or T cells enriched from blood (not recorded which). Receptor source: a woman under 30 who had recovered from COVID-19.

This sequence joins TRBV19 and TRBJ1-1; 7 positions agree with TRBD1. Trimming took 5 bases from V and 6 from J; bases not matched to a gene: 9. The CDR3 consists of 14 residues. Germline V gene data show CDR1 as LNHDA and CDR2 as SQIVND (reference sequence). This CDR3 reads CASSVNFGTAEAFF. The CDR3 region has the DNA TGTGCCAGTAGTGTGAATTTCGGGACAGCTGAAGCTTTCTTT. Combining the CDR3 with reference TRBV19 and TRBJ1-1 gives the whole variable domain DGGITQSPKYLFRKEGQNVTLSCEQNLNHDAMYWYRQDPGQGLRLIYYSQIVNDFQKGDIAEGYSVSREKKESFPLTVTSAQKNPTAFYLCASSVNFGTAEAFFGQGTRLTVV.

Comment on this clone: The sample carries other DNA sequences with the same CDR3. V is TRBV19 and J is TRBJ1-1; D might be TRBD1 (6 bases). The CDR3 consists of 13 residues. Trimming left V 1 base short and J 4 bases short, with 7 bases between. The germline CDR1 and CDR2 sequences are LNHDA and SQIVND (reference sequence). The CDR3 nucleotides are TGTGCCAGTAGTATAGGAGGGGGCACTGAAGCTTTCTTT. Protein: CASSIGGGTEAFF.

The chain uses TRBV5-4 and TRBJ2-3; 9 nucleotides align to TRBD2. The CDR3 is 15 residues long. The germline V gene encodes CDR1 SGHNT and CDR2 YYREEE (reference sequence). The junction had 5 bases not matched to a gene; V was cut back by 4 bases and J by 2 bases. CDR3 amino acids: CASSHSGGLTDTQYF. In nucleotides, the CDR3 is TGTGCCAGCAGCCATAGCGGGGGCCTCACAGATACGCAGTATTTT.

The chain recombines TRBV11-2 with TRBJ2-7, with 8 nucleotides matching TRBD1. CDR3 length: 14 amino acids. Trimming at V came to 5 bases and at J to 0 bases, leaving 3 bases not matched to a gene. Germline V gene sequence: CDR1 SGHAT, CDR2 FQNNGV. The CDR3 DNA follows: TGTGCCAGCAGCGTGACAGGGGACTCCTACGAGCAGTACTTC. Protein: CASSVTGDSYEQYF.

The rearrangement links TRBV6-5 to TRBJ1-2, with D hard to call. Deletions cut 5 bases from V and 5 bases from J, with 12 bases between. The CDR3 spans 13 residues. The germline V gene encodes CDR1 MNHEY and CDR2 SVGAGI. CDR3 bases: TGTGCCAGCAGTCCCTGGGCAGGTTATGGCTACACCTTC. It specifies CASSPWAGYGYTF.

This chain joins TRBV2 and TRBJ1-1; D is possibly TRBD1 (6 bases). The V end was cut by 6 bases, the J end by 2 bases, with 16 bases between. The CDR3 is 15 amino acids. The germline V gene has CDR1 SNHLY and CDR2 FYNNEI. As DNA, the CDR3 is TGTGCCAGCAGAGAAATCCAGGGGATAAACACTGAAGCTTTCTTT. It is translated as CASREIQGINTEAFF. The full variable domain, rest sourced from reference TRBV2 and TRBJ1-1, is EPEVTQTPSHQVTQMGQEVILRCVPISNHLYFYWYRQILGQKVEFLVSFYNNEISEKSEIFDDQFSVERPDGSNFTLKIRSTKLEDSAMYFCASREIQGINTEAFFGQGTRLTVV.